Listed here are 5 T cell receptor beta chains from one sample, sequenced in a study of cytomegalovirus exposure and HLA in healthy donors. PCR involved 60 Vbeta and 13 Jbeta primers. The repertoire was sequenced with immunoSEQ multiplex PCR; TCRdb's copy has only in-frame clones and lacks some. Here the sample table reports roughly 120,000 clones. Material for sequencing was PBMCs. Source of these receptors: a man between 18 and 29 years old in good health and CMV-seronegative.

The J gene is TRBJ2-7, the V gene TRBV19; D may be TRBD1 (5 bases). Germline lookup yields CDR1 LNHDA and CDR2 SQIVND (reference sequence). Trimming pared 1 base from V and 0 bases from J, leaving 7 bases between. The CDR3 extends over 14 amino acids. CDR3 loop: CASSIGTHSYEQYF. CDR3 nucleotides: TGTGCCAGTAGTATAGGGACACACTCCTACGAGCAGTACTTC.

The chain joins TRBV5-1 to TRBJ1-6; D is undetermined. CDR1 and CDR2 (germline): SGHRS, YFSETQ. V lost 5 bases and J 7 bases, leaving 19 bases between the germline ends. This CDR3 has 16 residues. CDR3 protein: CASSNPGRGKNSPLHF. The CDR3 DNA is TGCGCCAGCAGTAATCCCGGGAGAGGGAAGAATTCACCCCTCCACTTT.

The V and J genes are TRBV5-1 and TRBJ2-7; 7 bases map to TRBD1. The trim removed 3 bases at V and 0 bases at J, leaving 6 bases unmatched. Germline CDR1 reads SGHRS; CDR2 reads YFSETQ. This CDR3 comprises 15 residues. CDR3: CASSSGDSYSYEQYF. The CDR3 bases are TGCGCCAGCAGCTCCGGGGACAGCTACTCCTACGAGCAGTACTTC.

The chain combines TRBV15 with TRBJ1-1; the match to TRBD1 covers 7 bases. V was pared by 3 bases and J by 10 bases, with 11 bases of the junction left unmatched. The CDR3 runs 14 residues. Germline V CDR1 and CDR2: LNHNV, YYDKDF (reference sequence). In DNA, the CDR3 is TGTGCCACCAGCAGGGAAGGATCAGGGGGGCGAGCTTTCTTT. Translation: CATSREGSGGRAFF.

The V call is TRBV10-3, the J call TRBJ1-2; TRBD1 matches 7 bases. Looked up from germline, CDR1 is ENHRY and CDR2 is SYGVKD. After removal of 6 bases from V and 8 bases from J, the junction contained 18 bases not matched to a gene. The CDR3 runs to 16 residues. The CDR3 nucleotides are TGTGCCATCAGCCTCGATACCACAGGGGATGGTGGAGGCTACACCTTC. Translated, it gives CAISLDTTGDGGGYTF.